These T cell receptor beta chains were read from a single sample in a study of blood T cells in healthy people across ages. One entry per CDR3 protein results from TCRdb running MiXCR on the 5' RACE reads. The table lists hundreds of thousands of distinct CDR3 sequences, more than 25% of them singletons. Sequencing was done on a sample of blood. The receptors stem from a woman at least 80 years old in good health. The CDR3 runs from the conserved cysteine through the conserved F or W. Each record gives: clone size, J gene, V gene, D gene, CDR3 DNA, CDR3 protein. The D gene is left open where the match is weak. Some rows have no size entry. The others give once, few or many, or a class for an expanded clone.

>many|TRBJ2-3|TRBV7-2|.
TGTGCCAGCAGCTCGCGGGACACACCTAGCACAGATACGCAGTATTTT
CASSSRDTPSTDTQYF
>many|TRBJ2-1|TRBV7-2|.
TGTGCCAGCAGCCTCATGGGGGGAGCGGGTGATGAGCAGTTCTTC
CASSLMGGAGDEQFF
>.|TRBJ2-5|TRBV20-1|TRBD1
TGCAGTGCTAGAGATCCTTGGGAAGGGGGCCCTTCACAAGAGACCCAGTACTTC
CSARDPWEGGPSQETQYF
>many|TRBJ2-3|TRBV2|TRBD1
TGTGCCAGCAGTGAACAACAGGGGATCGCCCAAGATACGCAGTATTTT
CASSEQQGIAQDTQYF
>many|TRBJ2-6|TRBV5-1|TRBD1
TGCGCCAGCATGACCGGGACAGGGGTCACCTCTGGGGCCAACGTCCTGACTTTC
CASMTGTGVTSGANVLTF
>few|TRBJ1-1|TRBV20-1|.
TGCAGTGCTAGAGCCCCGGGGCGAGGGCGCACTAACACTGAAGCTTTCTTT
CSARAPGRGRTNTEAFF
>.|TRBJ1-1|TRBV3-1|TRBD1
TGTGCCAGCAGCCAAGGAACGAGACAGGGAGAAGGGTCCACTGAAGCTTTCTTT
CASSQGTRQGEGSTEAFF
>.|TRBJ2-3|TRBV29-1|.
TGCGGCGTTGAAAGTGGGCCACCAACGCAGTATTTT
CGVESGPPTQYF
>many|TRBJ2-5|TRBV18|.
TGTGCCAGCTCACCCGGGCACCAAGAGACCCAGTACTTC
CASSPGHQETQYF
>.|TRBJ2-3|TRBV4-2|TRBD2
TGTGCCAGCAGCCAAGCTATGGGACTAGCGGGAGCAACAGATACGCAGTATTTT
CASSQAMGLAGATDTQYF
>.|TRBJ2-7|TRBV20-1|.
TGCAGTGCTAAAGGCAACGAGCAGTACTTC
CSAKGNEQYF
>.|TRBJ1-2|TRBV3-1|.
TGTGCCAGCAGCCAAGATCCGCACAGCTACTATGGCTACACCTTC
CASSQDPHSYYGYTF
>few|TRBJ2-1|TRBV20-1|.
TGCAGTGCTAGGGAGGCGACAGCGTCCTACAATGAGCAGTTCTTC
CSAREATASYNEQFF
>.|TRBJ2-2|TRBV7-2|.
TGTGCCAGCAGCATGAACACCGGGGAGCGGTTTTTT
CASSMNTGERFF
>many|TRBJ1-1|TRBV15|.
TGTGCCACCAGCAGAGATCCGAACACTGAAGCTTTCTTT
CATSRDPNTEAFF
>few|TRBJ1-1|TRBV4-3|TRBD1
TGCGCCAGCAGCCAAAAGACAGGGTACCCTGAAGCTTTCTTT
CASSQKTGYPEAFF
>many|TRBJ2-5|TRBV7-8|.
TGTGCCAGCAGCTTAGTCAGGGAGGAATCGTCCTTTATATGGGTTGGGAAGACCCAGTACTTC
CASSLVREESSFIWVGKTQYF
>.|TRBJ2-3|TRBV30|.
TGTGCCTTCACTCAGGGTTGGGGGTACACAGATACGCAGTATTTT
CAFTQGWGYTDTQYF
>many|TRBJ2-3|TRBV7-2|.
TGTGCCAGCAGCCCTCCTGGGGGAATCACAGATACGCAGTATTTT
CASSPPGGITDTQYF
>few|TRBJ2-7|TRBV7-9|TRBD1
TGTGCCAGCAGCTTAGGCGGACAGGGGGCCTACAATGAGCAGTACTTC
CASSLGGQGAYNEQYF
>many|TRBJ1-2|TRBV6-5|TRBD1
TGTGCCAGCAGTTCACTAACAGGGAGGGGGCAGGGGAACGATGGCTACACCTTC
CASSSLTGRGQGNDGYTF
>many|TRBJ2-4|TRBV3-1|.
TGTGCCAGCAGCTCCCCTGGGAAAGCCAAAAACATTCAGTACTTC
CASSSPGKAKNIQYF
>many|TRBJ2-7|TRBV9|.
TGTGCCAGCAGCGCTCAGACCGGATACGAGCAGTACTTC
CASSAQTGYEQYF
>many|TRBJ1-6|TRBV12-3/TRBV12-4|.
TGTGCCAGCACCCACCCGGGACCCTATAATTCACCCCTCCACTTT
CASTHPGPYNSPLHF
>.|TRBJ2-4|TRBV30|.
TGTGCCTGGAGTGTACTCGGGGACATTCAGTACTTC
CAWSVLGDIQYF
>few|TRBJ2-1|TRBV4-1|TRBD1
TGCGCCAGCAGCCAAGATCGCGGGACAGGGGACAATGAGCAGTTCTTC
CASSQDRGTGDNEQFF
>many|TRBJ2-7|TRBV4-2|.
TGTGCCAGCAGCCTCCACCAGGGGTCCGAGCAGTACTTC
CASSLHQGSEQYF
>few|TRBJ1-2|TRBV28|.
TGTGCCAGCAGTGCAGGGCGTTCCCTTGAACGCAACCCCGACCCCTATGGCTACACCTTC
CASSAGRSLERNPDPYGYTF
>many|TRBJ2-3|TRBV27|.
TGTGCCAGCAGTCGCCCCGGACAGTTCACAGATACGCAGTATTTT
CASSRPGQFTDTQYF
>many|TRBJ1-2|TRBV12-3/TRBV12-4|.
TGTGCCAGCAGTTCGTACGACAGGAGATATGGCTACACCTTC
CASSSYDRRYGYTF
>once|TRBJ2-3|TRBV20-1|.
TGCAGTGCTAGCGCGGTAGCAGATACGCAGTATTTT
CSASAVADTQYF
>many|TRBJ1-1|TRBV7-2|TRBD1
TGTGCCAGCAGCCCGCTGGACAGGAGGAACACTGAAGCTTTCTTT
CASSPLDRRNTEAFF
>many|TRBJ2-7|TRBV20-1|.
TGCAGTGCTAGAGAGGGAGGACTATCCTACGAGCAGTACTTC
CSAREGGLSYEQYF
>.|TRBJ2-7|TRBV20-1|.
TGCAGTGCTAGGGCCGAAGGGACTCCTACCTACGAGCAGTACTTC
CSARAEGTPTYEQYF
>many|TRBJ2-3|TRBV27|TRBD2
TGTGCCAGCAGTTTTTCTAGCGGGGGGACCACAGATACGCAGTATTTT
CASSFSSGGTTDTQYF
>.|TRBJ2-7|TRBV6-5|.
TGTGCCAGCGCGAACCAACGGGACGAGCAGTACTTC
CASANQRDEQYF
>many|TRBJ2-3|TRBV9|.
TGTGCCAGCAGCGTAGGTATTAGCCACAGAACAGATACGCAGTATTTT
CASSVGISHRTDTQYF
>few|TRBJ1-5|TRBV20-1|TRBD1
TGCAGTGCTAGCCCGACAGGGAATCAGCCCCAGCATTTT
CSASPTGNQPQHF
>many|TRBJ2-7|TRBV6-2/TRBV6-3|.
TGTGCCAGCAGTTCGGGCGCATTGTCCGGCGAGCAGTACTTC
CASSSGALSGEQYF
>.|TRBJ2-1|TRBV7-2|.
TGTGCCAGCAGGGAAGCGTACCTCTCCTACAATGAGCAGTTCTTC
CASREAYLSYNEQFF
>many|TRBJ2-1|TRBV10-2|TRBD2
TGCGCCAGCCGGACCTCGGGCAGCGGGGGGGGTGAGCAGTTCTTC
CASRTSGSGGGEQFF
>few|TRBJ1-6|TRBV7-2|.
TGTGCCAGCAGCCGTGACTGGGCTCATTCACCCCTCCACTTT
CASSRDWAHSPLHF
>few|TRBJ1-3|TRBV28|.
TGTGCCAGCAGTTTTATTCAGTCTGGAAACACCATATATTTT
CASSFIQSGNTIYF
>many|TRBJ1-2|TRBV30|TRBD1
TGTGCCTGGAGTTCACGAATCCACAGGGGGATAGACTATGGCTACACCTTC
CAWSSRIHRGIDYGYTF
>many|TRBJ2-1|TRBV6-2/TRBV6-3|.
TGTGCCAGCAGTTTCCTGGACCGGGACAATGAGCAGTTCTTC
CASSFLDRDNEQFF
>.|TRBJ2-7|TRBV27|.
TGTGCCAGCAGTTTATCTCGGGACAAAACCTCCTACGAGCAGTACTTC
CASSLSRDKTSYEQYF
>.|TRBJ1-2|TRBV19|TRBD1
TGTGCCAGTAGTGACCTTAAGGGACAGGGCTATGGCTACACCTTC
CASSDLKGQGYGYTF
>.|TRBJ2-5|TRBV6-6|.
TGTGCCAGCAGCCGAGACCGGCCAGGGCAAGAGACCCAGTACTTC
CASSRDRPGQETQYF
>.|TRBJ2-7|TRBV4-3|.
TGCGCCAGCAGCCAAGCTCCCGTGAACGGAAACTACGAGCAGTACTTC
CASSQAPVNGNYEQYF
>many|TRBJ2-6|TRBV7-2|.
TGTGCCAGCAGCTCCCCGGGAAGTTCTGGGGCCAACGTCCTGACTTTC
CASSSPGSSGANVLTF